A selection of T cell receptor beta chains follows, all from one sample in a study of blood T cells in healthy people across ages. TCRdb recomputed calls from the 5' RACE reads with MiXCR, one row per CDR3 protein. This table has around 1.7 million distinct CDR3 sequences, 25% to 30% appearing once. Sequences were obtained from blood. The origin of the receptors is a woman aged 25 to 45 in good health. Each CDR3 is given with its conserved first and last residue. D genes are given only for firm matches. Size is stated for part of the rows, as once, few or many counts, or as a class when the clone is expanded.

>TRBJ2-1|TRBV7-2|-|once
CASSPQAAYNEQFF
TGTGCCAGCAGCCCACAGGCTGCCTACAATGAGCAGTTCTTC
>TRBJ2-5|TRBV7-2|TRBD2|-
CASSVGIAGGETQYF
TGTGCCAGCAGCGTTGGGATAGCGGGAGGGGAGACCCAGTACTTC
>TRBJ1-2|TRBV6-6|TRBD1|-
CASSSGRGLWYGYTF
TGTGCCAGCAGTTCGGGAAGGGGGCTTTGGTATGGCTACACCTTC
>TRBJ2-7|TRBV15|-|-
CATSSLYPYEQYF
TGTGCCACCAGCAGCCTCTACCCCTACGAGCAGTACTTC
>TRBJ2-5|TRBV12-3/TRBV12-4|-|-
CASTATSVAQYF
TGTGCCAGCACCGCGACCTCTGTGGCCCAGTACTTC
>TRBJ1-1|TRBV2|-|few
CASSEEGLAFF
TGTGCCAGCAGTGAAGAGGGGCTAGCTTTCTTT
>TRBJ2-7|TRBV5-1|-|once
CASSLGESRSYEQYF
TGCGCCAGCAGCTTGGGGGAGTCACGTTCCTACGAGCAGTACTTC
>TRBJ2-7|TRBV7-9|-|-
CASSPWGGHDSYEQYF
TGTGCCAGCAGCCCCTGGGGGGGACACGACTCCTACGAGCAGTACTTC
>TRBJ1-5|TRBV18|-|-
CARRQSWGNQPQHF
TGTGCCAGACGACAGTCATGGGGCAATCAGCCCCAGCATTTT
>TRBJ2-7|TRBV6-1|TRBD2|-
CASRPTPWRGSSYEQYF
TGTGCCAGCAGGCCAACCCCATGGCGGGGGAGCTCCTACGAGCAGTACTTC
>TRBJ2-1|TRBV4-1|-|many
CASSQVGGSNNEQFF
TGCGCCAGCAGCCAAGTGGGGGGATCCAACAATGAGCAGTTCTTC
>TRBJ2-7|TRBV6-2/TRBV6-3|-|many
CASSYGEAGEQYF
TGTGCCAGCAGTTACGGGGAGGCAGGCGAGCAGTACTTC
>TRBJ1-2|TRBV12-3/TRBV12-4|-|-
CASSLGRQNGYTF
TGTGCCAGCAGCCTCGGCCGACAGAATGGTTACACCTTC
>TRBJ2-3|TRBV6-5|TRBD2|-
CASSYSSTPRGADTQYF
TGTGCCAGCAGTTACTCGAGTACCCCTCGGGGGGCAGATACGCAGTATTTT
>TRBJ1-1|TRBV4-1|-|-
CASRQSNWGKNTEAFF
TGCGCCAGCAGGCAATCGAATTGGGGCAAGAACACTGAAGCTTTCTTT
>TRBJ1-2|TRBV7-9|-|-
CASSLVGNNGYTF
TGTGCCAGCAGCTTAGTAGGGAACAATGGCTACACCTTC
>TRBJ2-7|TRBV7-9|-|few
CASSLRRTRDYEQYF
TGTGCCAGCAGCCTCAGGAGGACGCGTGACTACGAGCAGTACTTC
>TRBJ2-5|TRBV5-6|-|once
CASSFFQRGETQYF
TGTGCCAGCAGCTTTTTTCAGAGGGGAGAGACCCAGTACTTC